What follows are 18 T cell receptor beta chains derived from one specimen sequenced in a study of blood T cells in healthy people across ages. For the second PCR, which ran for about 6 to 11 cycles, a sample-barcoded 5' primer and a J-beta primer mix were used. TCRdb reprocessed the 5' RACE reads with MiXCR, giving one entry per CDR3 protein. This sample has roughly 800,000 distinct CDR3 sequences, with more than 45% found just once. Sequencing was done on a sample of blood. These TCRs come from a man between 25 and 39 years old in good health.

This clonotype was observed a handful of times. The V call is TRBV4-2, the J call TRBJ1-2; TRBD1 matches at 7 bases. The germline CDR1 and CDR2 sequences are LGHNA and YNFKEQ. The CDR3 length is 14 residues. J was trimmed by 5 bases and V by 4 bases; bases with no gene match: 7. The CDR3 loop reads CASSPRDSRYGYTF. CDR3 nucleotides: TGTGCCAGCAGCCCGAGGGACAGCCGATATGGCTACACCTTC.

The genes are TRBV7-2 and TRBJ2-7; possibly TRBD1 or TRBD2 for D (5 bases each). The CDR3 contains 13 residues. The V and J ends lost 3 bases and 5 bases respectively, with 11 bases between them. Germline loops: CDR1 SGHTA, CDR2 FQGNSA. CDR3 sequence (DNA): TGTGCCAGCAGCTTCAGGGAGTCCCACGAGCAGTACTTC. This translates into CASSFRESHEQYF.

This clonotype was counted only a few times. The chain employs TRBV12-3 or TRBV12-4 and TRBJ2-5; TRBD2 matches 7 bases. J gave up 2 bases and V 8 bases, and 8 bases lay outside the gene matches. The length of the CDR3 is 14 residues. CDR3 coding DNA: TGTGCCAGCTGTAGTCGGGGGGTACAAGAGACCCAGTACTTC. It codes for CASCSRGVQETQYF.

J is TRBJ2-7 and V is TRBV6-6, with 7 bases that match TRBD2. The better agreement between TRBJ2-5 and the DNA end casts doubt on the J call. In germline, CDR1 is MNHNY, CDR2 SVGAGI (reference sequence). CDR3 size: 16 residues. CDR3 protein: CASSYPHAGVGETQYF. DNA of the CDR3: TGTGCCAGCAGTTACCCACATGCGGGGGTCGGGGAGACCCAGTACTTC.

A few counts support this clonotype. V and J are TRBV7-8 and TRBJ2-3; the match to TRBD2 covers 7 bases. The ends lost 5 bases at V and 5 bases at J; junction bases unmatched: 10. The CDR3 has 15 residues. Germline V gene data show CDR1 as SGHVS and CDR2 as FQNEAQ. The CDR3 region has the DNA TGTGCCAGCAGCCTAGTGGCGGGAGTGCTAGATACGCAGTATTTT. Amino acid sequence: CASSLVAGVLDTQYF. The variable domain in full, completed from reference TRBV7-8 and TRBJ2-3, reads GAGVSQSPRYKVAKRGQDVALRCDPISGHVSLFWYQQALGQGPEFLTYFQNEAQLDKSGLPSDRFFAERPEGSVSTLKIQRTQQEDSAVYLCASSLVAGVLDTQYFGPGTRLTVL.

In DNA form, the CDR3 reads TGCAGTGCTCCGCTGGCAGGGAATAACTATGGCTACACCTTC. Translating gives CSAPLAGNNYGYTF. The chain employs TRBV20-1 and TRBJ1-2, with D tentatively TRBD1 (5 bases). Trimming cost V 5 bases and J 1 base, with 14 bases left between them. CDR3 length: 14 amino acids. Germline V gives CDR1 DFQATT, CDR2 SNEGSKA (reference sequence).

Only a few counts were recorded for this clonotype. V usage is TRBV7-9 and J usage is TRBJ2-7; D not resolved. Germline V CDR1 and CDR2: SEHNR, FQNEAQ (reference sequence). Trimming took off 3 bases at V and 4 bases at J, with 16 bases between the two ends. This CDR3 comprises 15 residues. In DNA, the CDR3 is TGTGCCAGCAGCTTGCTTCCTCCCTATGCTTACGAGCAGTACTTC. This encodes CASSLLPPYAYEQYF.

The V and J genes are TRBV4-1 and TRBJ1-5; tentative D call: TRBD1 (6 bases). The CDR3 covers 15 residues. Germline V CDR1 and CDR2: MGHRA, YSYEKL. Deletions cut 8 bases from V and 1 base from J, with 15 bases between. In DNA, the CDR3 is TGCGCCAGCTCCAGAACCGGGACAAGCAATCAGCCCCAGCATTTT. This translates into CASSRTGTSNQPQHF.

CDR3 protein: CASSLDLAEPSSYNEQFF. Written as DNA, the CDR3 is TGTGCCAGCAGCTTAGACCTAGCGGAACCAAGCTCCTACAATGAGCAGTTCTTC. The chain combines TRBV7-8 with TRBJ2-1; 7 bases are shared with TRBD2. Trimming removed 1 base from V and 0 bases from J; junction bases left unmatched: 9. Germline lookup yields CDR1 SGHVS and CDR2 FQNEAQ. The CDR3 is 18 amino acids.

The V and J genes are TRBV4-3 and TRBJ2-5; possibly TRBD1 for D (6 bases). CDR3 size: 15 residues. In germline, CDR1 is LGHNA, CDR2 YSLEER. The ends were cut back, 0 bases at V and 6 bases at J, with 14 bases in the middle. The chain's CDR3 is CASSQEIQGGKTQYF. The CDR3 region has the DNA TGCGCCAGCAGCCAAGAGATACAGGGTGGGAAGACCCAGTACTTC.

V usage is TRBV5-1 and J usage is TRBJ2-2; D unclear. Germline lookup yields CDR1 SGHRS and CDR2 YFSETQ. V lost 0 bases to trimming and J lost 3 bases, with 9 bases between them. This CDR3 contains 15 residues. CDR3 amino acids: CASSLAADDTGELFF. The CDR3 DNA reads as TGCGCCAGCAGCTTGGCCGCGGACGACACCGGGGAGCTGTTTTTT. Full variable domain (remainder filled in from reference TRBV5-1 and TRBJ2-2): KAGVTQTPRYLIKTRGQQVTLSCSPISGHRSVSWYQQTPGQGLQFLFEYFSETQRNKGNFPGRFSGRQFSNSRSEMNVSTLELGDSALYLCASSLAADDTGELFFGEGSRLTVL.

This clonotype rates as medium-sized (0.01 to 0.1%). The rearrangement links TRBV7-2 to TRBJ2-3, with no clear D. The CDR3 sequence is 13 residues long. The germline V gene has CDR1 SGHTA and CDR2 FQGNSA. The V gene lost 3 bases and the J gene lost 6 bases, with 10 bases spanning the gap. CDR3 residues: CASSLYFGDTQYF. CDR3 nucleotides: TGTGCCAGCAGCTTGTACTTCGGGGATACGCAGTATTTT.

This chain links TRBV3-1 with TRBJ2-5; 8 positions agree with TRBD1. The CDR3 is made up of 13 amino acids. With V trimmed by 6 bases and J by 4 bases, 4 bases remained unmatched. Germline lookup yields CDR1 LGHDT and CDR2 YNNKEL (reference sequence). The CDR3 DNA reads as TGTGCCAGCAGGACAGGGGTCCTAGAGACCCAGTACTTC. It translates to CASRTGVLETQYF.

This chain uses TRBV3-1 with TRBJ2-3, with a tentative D call TRBD1 (6 bases). The CDR3 covers 15 residues. In germline, CDR1 is LGHDT, CDR2 YNNKEL (reference sequence). V shed 2 bases and J shed 1 base, with 10 bases lying between them. DNA for the CDR3: TGTGCCAGCAGCCAAATGGGGGCTCGCACAGATACGCAGTATTTT. Amino acids: CASSQMGARTDTQYF.

The chain uses TRBV29-1 and TRBJ2-1; D gene unclear. V lost 4 bases and J 0 bases, leaving 19 bases between the germline ends. The CDR3 extends over 17 amino acids. Germline loops: CDR1 SQVTM, CDR2 ANQGSEA. The CDR3 bases are TGCAGCGTTGTCGGAAAGAACCCCTTGAGCTCCTACAATGAGCAGTTCTTC. Translated, it gives CSVVGKNPLSSYNEQFF.

This clonotype was seen only a few times. This chain joins TRBV7-8 and TRBJ1-1; maybe TRBD1 (6 bases). The CDR3 covers 15 residues. V lost 0 bases to trimming and J lost 2 bases, with 10 bases between them. Germline V gene sequence: CDR1 SGHVS, CDR2 FQNEAQ. CDR3 coding DNA: TGTGCCAGCAGCTTAGCGGGGACACCAAACACTGAAGCTTTCTTT. Translating gives CASSLAGTPNTEAFF.

This clonotype was counted once. This rearrangement joins TRBV3-1 to TRBJ2-2, with TRBD2 matching 11 bases. V lost 4 bases, J lost 7 bases, and 11 bases stayed unmatched. Germline V gene sequence: CDR1 LGHDT, CDR2 YNNKEL (reference sequence). The CDR3 length is 17 residues. For the CDR3, the DNA is TGTGCCAGCAGCCGGAGACTAGCGGGATCGTGGGACGGGGAGCTGTTTTTT. It codes for CASSRRLAGSWDGELFF. The entire variable domain, with the rest obtained from reference TRBV3-1 and TRBJ2-2, is as follows: DTAVSQTPKYLVTQMGNDKSIKCEQNLGHDTMYWYKQDSKKFLKIMFSYNNKELIINETVPNRFSPKSPDKAHLNLHINSLELGDSAVYFCASSRRLAGSWDGELFFGEGSRLTVL.

CDR3 in DNA: TGTGCCATCCAGGGGGGTGATTCCTACGAGCAGTACTTC. Translation gives CAIQGGDSYEQYF. The J gene is TRBJ2-4, the V gene TRBV28, with D perhaps matching TRBD1 (7 bases). The J call may be faulty, since TRBJ2-7 better matches the DNA end. Germline V gene lookup returns CDR1 MDHEN and CDR2 SYDVKM. The CDR3 length is 13 residues.